One and the same sample provided the 9 T cell receptor beta chains below, sequenced in a study of cytomegalovirus exposure and HLA in healthy donors. The PCR had 60 Vbeta and 13 Jbeta primers. The method was immunoSEQ multiplex PCR; TCRdb's version includes in-frame clones alone and lacks a portion of them. Of 100,000 to 150,000 clones listed, 75% to 85% are singletons. The sequenced sample consisted of PBMCs. The receptors come from a woman aged 45-60 years in good health and CMV-seropositive.

The gene calls are TRBV14 and TRBJ2-7; 9 bases match TRBD1. CDR1 is SGHDN, CDR2 FVKESK, per germline. This CDR3 spans 13 amino acids. V was pared by 3 bases and J by 7 bases, with 4 bases of the junction left unmatched. The DNA for the CDR3 is TGTGCCAGCAGCCAGAACAGGGGGCGAGAGCAGTACTTC. Residues: CASSQNRGREQYF.

The gene calls are TRBV7-2 and TRBJ2-6, with D possibly being TRBD2 (6 bases). The CDR3 contains 16 residues. Trimming pared 5 bases from V and 2 bases from J, leaving 13 bases between. Germline lookup yields CDR1 SGHTA and CDR2 FQGNSA. CDR3 region: CASSKTSFPGANVLTF. CDR3 nucleotides: TGTGCCAGCAGCAAGACTAGTTTCCCTGGGGCCAACGTCCTGACTTTC.

CDR3 in amino acids: CASSTGEGYSGANVLTF. In nucleotides, the CDR3 is TGTGCCAGTAGTACGGGGGAGGGGTACTCTGGGGCCAACGTCCTGACTTTC. J is TRBJ2-6 and V is TRBV25-1, with 7 bases that match TRBD2. This CDR3 is built from 17 residues. The germline gives CDR1 MGHDK, CDR2 SYGVNS. Germline trimming cut 9 bases from V and 0 bases from J; bases unmatched to any gene: 11.

The chain employs TRBV30 and TRBJ1-2; D call uncertain. The CDR3 consists of 13 residues. Germline-derived CDR1 and CDR2 are GTSNPN and SVGIG (reference sequence). V was cut by 3 bases and J by 4 bases, with 12 bases left in between. The CDR3 bases are TGTGCCTGGAGGTTCCCCGTTTCCTATGGCTACACCTTC. This encodes CAWRFPVSYGYTF. The entire variable domain, with the rest obtained from reference TRBV30 and TRBJ1-2, is as follows: SQTIHQWPATLVQPVGSPLSLECTVEGTSNPNLYWYRQAAGRGLQLLFYSVGIGQISSEVPQNLSASRPQDRQFILSSKKLLLSDSGFYLCAWRFPVSYGYTFGSGTRLTVV.

This CDR3 is CASSGPGQGYGYTF. The DNA for the CDR3 is TGTGCCAGCAGTGGACCGGGACAGGGCTATGGCTACACCTTC. The rearrangement links TRBV6-1 to TRBJ1-2; 9 bases agree with TRBD1. The CDR3 length is 14 residues. Germline CDR1 reads MNHNS; CDR2 reads SASEGT. V gave up 4 bases and J gave up 4 bases; unmatched junction bases: 4.

This clone was counted a few times. The chain links TRBV5-1 to TRBJ2-5; TRBD2 matches 12 bases. This CDR3 region has 16 residues. Per germline, CDR1 SGHRS and CDR2 YFSETQ. The V segment lost 4 bases and the J segment 0 bases; nucleotides outside the gene matches: 4. The DNA for the CDR3 is TGCGCCAGCAGCCCCGGACTAGCGGGAAACCAAGAGACCCAGTACTTC. Protein: CASSPGLAGNQETQYF.

The genes are TRBV5-6 and TRBJ2-5, with 7 nucleotides matching TRBD2. The CDR3 sequence is 16 residues long. With 4 bases clipped from V and 7 bases from J, the junction kept 16 bases outside the gene matches. Germline CDR1 and CDR2: SGHDT and YYEEEE. CDR3 DNA sequence: TGTGCCAGCAGCGTACAAATGACTAGCCGCGAAGGGACCCAGTACTTC. Amino acids: CASSVQMTSREGTQYF.

This clone has more than one count but fewer than ten. The chain has TRBV7-2 and TRBJ1-3, with 8 bases matching TRBD1. Per the germline V gene, CDR1 is SGHTA and CDR2 is FQGNSA. CDR3 length equals 14 residues. J gave up 4 bases and V 5 bases, and 4 bases lay outside the gene matches. CDR3 loop: CASSPQGVGNTIYF. The CDR3 nucleotides read TGTGCCAGCAGCCCACAGGGGGTAGGAAACACCATATATTTT.

This chain links TRBV7-2 with TRBJ1-2; D might be TRBD1 (5 bases). Germline V CDR1 and CDR2: SGHTA, FQGNSA. The CDR3 is 14 residues long. V lost 2 bases to trimming and J lost 6 bases, with 13 bases between them. DNA of the CDR3: TGTGCCAGCAGCTTAACCAGGGTTGAGGATGGCTACACCTTC. Translating gives CASSLTRVEDGYTF.